This paragraph covers one T cell receptor beta chain sequence. The sample originates from a study of blood T cell repertoires in COVID-19. Sequencing was performed with immunoSEQ multiplex PCR; in TCRdb, only in-frame clones are kept and a portion is missing. The table includes about 140,000 clones, approximately 81% detected once. This sequence originates from a human donor with acute or convalescent COVID-19. The donor label of this sample is uncertain. The source material was peripheral blood.

In DNA, the CDR3 is TGTGCCAGCAGCGTCTACGATTTGGTTGTCGATGAGCAGTTCTTC. The encoded protein is CASSVYDLVVDEQFF. The rearrangement joins TRBV9 to TRBJ2-1; D is ambiguous. Germline V gene data show CDR1 as SGDLS and CDR2 as YYNGEE. The germline V and J ends were trimmed by 2 bases and 8 bases, with 17 bases remaining between them. This CDR3 region has 15 residues.